This T cell receptor (beta chain) was identified during a study of beta chain features in type 1 diabetes. Study-level findings and limits: Researchers could not determine here whether HLA type influences TCRB rearrangement.

Expressed TCRB transcripts were sequenced after all isolated RNA was converted to cDNA. Assay used: immunoSEQ multiplex PCR; TCRdb lists only in-frame clones, some missing. The sample has a few hundred thousand clones; around 28% are singletons. Based on CD45RO/CCR7/CD25/CD127/CD95/CD27, CD4+ regulatory, stem cell-like memory, naive and central memory cells were sorted. There are 14 residues in the CDR3. Germline V gene lookup returns CDR1 SQVTM and CDR2 ANQGSEA. The table lists this clone with a few counts. Its antigen is not identified. A read error may produce the germline difference seen at one junction end.

Sequencing was done on a sample of naive CD4+ T cells from blood. The chain uses TRBV29-1 and TRBJ2-3, with D tentatively TRBD1 (5 bases). The TCR was taken from a young man in good health. This chain's CDR3 is CSVASRQGTDTQYF. Written as DNA, the CDR3 is TGCAGCGTTGCATCCCGCCAGGGCACGGATACGCAGTATTTT.